This TCR beta chain was sequenced for a study of OX40 agonist ivuxolimab in advanced cancers. The wider study: In three patients, partial responses were observed, one with hepatocellular carcinoma and two with cutaneous melanoma.

CDR3 size: 14 residues. Per the germline V gene, CDR1 is SGHAT and CDR2 is FQNNGV. V was shortened by 2 bases and J by 2 bases, with 8 bases between the two germline ends. Whole-study results and caveats: Expanded clones were, on average, more numerous among CD8+ T cells than CD4+.

Here immunoSEQ multiplex PCR was the method, and the copy in TCRdb shows in-frame clones only, minus some. Here the sample spans about 19,000 clones, roughly 80% being singletons. This clone was seen just once. Its antigen is still unknown. The receptor was derived from an adult with an advanced solid tumor such as melanoma, head and neck, liver or kidney cancer. Sequences were derived from CD4+ or CD8+ T cells sorted from blood, sampled in a trial of the OX40 agonist ivuxolimab. This chain joins TRBV11-2 and TRBJ2-3; TRBD2 might be the D (6 bases). CDR3 nucleotide sequence: TGTGCCAGCAGCTTACGCGGGGTCACAGATACGCAGTATTTT. Translated, it gives CASSLRGVTDTQYF.